This note documents a single T cell receptor (beta chain) sequence. Its cognate antigen is unknown. TCRdb itself ran the 5' RACE reads through MiXCR, one entry per CDR3 protein. The data show 250,000 to 300,000 distinct CDR3 sequences, about 16% seen once. CDR1 and CDR2 from the germline V gene are SGHDT and YYEEEE. This CDR3 contains 13 residues. The V end lost 6 bases, the J end lost 7 bases, and 13 bases lay between the germline ends. The data were taken from a study of T-cell memory formation after mild COVID-19. Study-level results: The second-wave clones peaking on day 37 were not confirmed as SARS-CoV-2-specific.

Material for sequencing was PBMCs or a T cell subset sorted from them (not recorded which). The sequence came from a man between 18 and 29 years old who had mild COVID-19 (a few samples of this study predate the infection). Cell type and time point are not known. The rearrangement uses TRBV5-6 and TRBJ2-2, with a weak D call TRBD1 (6 bases). The CDR3 sequence: CASTEQGFGELFF. CDR3 sequence (DNA): TGTGCCAGCACGGAACAGGGCTTCGGGGAGCTGTTTTTT.